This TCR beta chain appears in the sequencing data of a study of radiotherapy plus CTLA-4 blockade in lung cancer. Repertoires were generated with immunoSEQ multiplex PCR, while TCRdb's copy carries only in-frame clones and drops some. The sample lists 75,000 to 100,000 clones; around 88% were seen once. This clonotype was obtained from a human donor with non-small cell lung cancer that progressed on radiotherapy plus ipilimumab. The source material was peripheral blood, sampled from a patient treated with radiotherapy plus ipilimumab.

The CDR3 reads CASSGVGGDTEAFF. The CDR3 DNA sequence: TGTGCCAGCAGTGGGGTGGGCGGAGACACTGAAGCTTTCTTT. This chain uses TRBV25-1 with TRBJ1-1; D unclear. Trimming removed 4 bases from V and 3 bases from J, with 12 bases in between. Germline V gives CDR1 MGHDK, CDR2 SYGVNS. This CDR3 is built from 14 residues.